This T cell receptor beta chain was found in a study of blood T cell repertoires in COVID-19. In the study overall: Researchers got acute and convalescent COVID-19 samples from the United States, Italy and Spain. T cells, B-cell-depleted T cells, or PBMCs provided the cDNA or gDNA that served as material.

Method: immunoSEQ multiplex PCR; TCRdb's copy keeps in-frame clones and lacks some. In the table there are approximately 290,000 clones, around 82% of which are singletons. There are 15 residues in the CDR3. The V gene lost 4 bases and the J gene lost 7 bases, with 21 bases spanning the gap. CDR1 and CDR2 (germline): SGHDT, YYEEEE. The TCR sequence derives from a person aged 70 to 85 with COVID-19, enrolled during active disease. J is TRBJ2-7 and V is TRBV5-6, with D tentatively TRBD1 (6 bases). The sequenced sample consisted of peripheral blood. CDR3: CASSAKQGVLREQYF. As DNA, the CDR3 is TGTGCCAGCAGCGCGAAACAGGGTGTTCTCAGGGAGCAGTACTTC.